Detailed here is one TCR delta chain. This clone showed up just a few times. Its antigen is still unknown. The protein in TCRdb stems from a much larger clone and differs at residues 21 and 22 from this DNA's translation, likely a read error; here the protein is translated from the DNA. The CDR3 has 25 amino acids, counting the end cysteine and phenylalanine. CDR3 DNA is the only sequence kept; it has 75 bases, read in frame from the first base. Ends trimmed: V by 0 bases, J by 19 bases; bases unmatched to a gene: 44. The germline V gene provides CDR1 GEAIGNYY and CDR2 EKD. This record belongs to a study of gamma-delta T cells after stem cell transplantation (dated by TCRdb to 2016 to 2017). Receptor amplification or capture employed RT-PCR. Reads for this sample came from an Illumina MiSeq. After TCRdb called clones again from the public reads with CATT, rows with identical DNA were merged. The sample records 1,500 to 2,000 delta-chain clones, 45% of which are singletons. Approximately 52% of the sample lies in the top ten.

The chain joins TRDV2 to TRDJ3; a stretch of 7 junction bases matches TRDD3. The sequencing input was gamma-delta T cells. This TCR was recovered from a human donor. It is not recorded whose cells these are; they may come from a transplant donor. The sequenced DNA is TGTGCCTGTGACACCGTGAGTGGATGGGGGACCCCGCTTCGTTTATCGTCCTGGGACACCCTACACATGTTTTTC. Its coded protein is CACDTVSGWGTPLRLSSWDTLHMFF.